The present T cell receptor (beta chain) was sequenced within a study of monozygotic twins with inflammatory bowel disease (dated by TCRdb to the late 2010s). Broadly, across the study: A total of approximately 28 monozygotic twin pairs were included in the full study, comprising nine German pairs (four IBD-concordant, five IBD-discordant) and 19 IBD-discordant Danish pairs. The search for disease-associated traits relied mainly on comparing, within discordant pairs, IBD patients with their genetically identical healthy co-twins. Each individual had, on average, about 151 000 unique TCRalpha sequences and 181 000 unique TCRbeta sequences available for analysis. The investigation overall reported the following: Compared with healthy twins, IBD patients shared fewer clonotypes with other individuals, and the difference was most pronounced in patients with signs of disease activity. Different T cell subtypes could not be distinguished in the analysis. A decrease in TCRbeta repertoire diversity, as measured by inverse Simpson index, was observed in IBD patients compared with their healthy co-twins. Differing immunosuppressive treatments among patients may have added background noise and inter-individual variability to the repertoires. Concordant and discordant twins showed no difference in repertoire similarity, possibly because of limited statistical power. No single strong signal or clonotype linked to IBD turned up in the results, so the idea that one exists was not supported.

Libraries were built with 5' RACE. For each TCR library, 3,500 to 4,500 ng of total RNA was used. For each sample, cDNA was synthesized in eight separate reactions using SMARTScribe reverse transcriptase. During cDNA synthesis, unique molecular identifiers containing a 6-nucleotide sample barcode were introduced by template switching. Two nested PCRs of roughly 16 and 10 cycles amplified the TCRalpha and TCRbeta cDNA, and bead purification followed each PCR. Before amplification, the cDNA was both treated with uracil DNA-glycosylase and purified with the QIAquick PCR purification kit. The second PCR was the step at which Illumina TruSeq-compatible adapters and sample-specific barcodes were added. TapeStation and Qubit were used to check library quality and concentration, and 5 ng of each library was pooled. The pooled libraries were sequenced with 2 x 100 bp reads and custom sequencing primers on an Illumina HiSeq2500 single-index Rapid Run. As for how the authors treated the data: PCR and sequencing errors were corrected by UMI-based consensus assembly using MiGEC version 1.2.6. MiXCR version 2.1.1 handled V(D)J alignment, clonotype assembly and CDR3 extraction. To normalise gene usage, clonotype sharing and MAIT/NKT TCR abundance, the top 1000, 10 000 and 20 000 clonotypes in each sample were analysed. After downsampling to 27 000 UMIs, diversity was calculated as the inverse Simpson index using the vegan R package. Paired Mann-Whitney U tests were applied to discordant twin pairs, with Benjamini-Hochberg correction for multiple testing. TCRdb reprocessed the public reads and reports one entry per CDR3 protein sequence, without DNA. The V and J calls reflect TCRdb's pipeline rather than the authors' work. The sample table includes about 440,000 distinct CDR3 sequences. About 2.3% of the sample rests with the top ten.

Taken from the germline V gene, the CDR1 and CDR2 loops are SGHTA and FQGNSA. Taken from cysteine to phenylalanine, the CDR3 has 14 residues. The DNA is not on file. A 2.5 ml peripheral blood sample was drawn into PAXgene tubes per donor and stored at -80°C. Total RNA was isolated from whole blood with the PAXgene blood miRNA kit on an automated QIAcube, without T cell sorting. Peripheral blood from monozygotic twin pairs concordant or discordant for inflammatory bowel disease was subjected to deep TCRalpha and TCRbeta repertoire profiling with unique molecular barcoding. Smoking habits were recorded for all twin pairs, and individuals were classified as current, former or never smokers. Concerning this clonotype: Its antigen specificity is not known.

The rearranged chain carries TRBV7-2 and TRBJ1-4. The source is a human donor with ulcerative colitis or Crohn's disease, or a healthy co-twin of an affected twin (not recorded which). Sequencing was performed on blood. The CDR3 reads CASSLYTTNEKLFF.